Reported below is one TCR beta chain. Antigen specificity is unknown. Germline CDR1 and CDR2: SEHNR and FQNEAQ (reference sequence). Trimming cost V 5 bases and J 3 bases; bases outside gene matches: 9. CDR3 length: 17 residues. This entry comes from a study of long-term antiretroviral therapy in people with HIV. General observations from the study: Viral resistance, ART adherence and therapy changes all lacked available data.

Sequencing used immunoSEQ v3.0 at survey level. The method was immunoSEQ multiplex PCR; TCRdb's version includes in-frame clones alone and lacks a portion of them. The sample lists over 15,000 clones, about 91% occurring once. All donors provided no fewer than one pre-ART and no fewer than two post-ART PBMC samples. The receptor comes from a man aged 55 to 70 with HIV. The chain joins TRBV7-9 to TRBJ2-3; TRBD2 agrees at 12 bases. The sequencing here drew on unsorted PBMCs, taken 0.3 years after starting antiretroviral therapy. CDR3 amino acids: CASSGRTSGIRTDTQYF. In nucleotides, the CDR3 is TGTGCCAGCAGCGGACGGACTAGCGGGATTAGGACAGATACGCAGTATTTT.